A selection of T cell receptor beta chains follows, all from one sample in a study of blood T cells in healthy people across ages. From the 5' RACE reads, TCRdb called clonotypes with MiXCR, one entry per CDR3 protein. Among around 1,000,000 distinct CDR3 sequences listed, under 40% were seen once. Material for sequencing was blood. These receptors all come from a man aged 18 to 29 in good health. Each CDR3 is given with its conserved first and last residue. D genes are given only for firm matches. Expanded clones are given a class, and other clones once, few, many or no size at all.

d_gene: -; v_gene: TRBV4-3; j_gene: TRBJ2-5; abundance: -; CDR3aa: CASSPYGGLKETQYF; CDR3nt: TGCGCCAGCAGCCCTTATGGGGGGCTGAAGGAGACCCAGTACTTC
d_gene: -; v_gene: TRBV4-1; j_gene: TRBJ2-5; abundance: -; CDR3aa: CASSQVFGPQETQYF; CDR3nt: TGCGCCAGCAGCCAAGTCTTTGGTCCCCAGGAGACCCAGTACTTC
d_gene: -; v_gene: TRBV30; j_gene: TRBJ2-1; abundance: few; CDR3aa: CAWTRSNEQFF; CDR3nt: TGTGCCTGGACGCGAAGCAATGAGCAGTTCTTC
d_gene: TRBD1; v_gene: TRBV7-8; j_gene: TRBJ2-7; abundance: -; CDR3aa: CASSRIDRDRYEQYF; CDR3nt: TGTGCCAGCAGCCGAATCGACAGGGATAGGTACGAGCAGTACTTC
d_gene: -; v_gene: TRBV7-3; j_gene: TRBJ2-7; abundance: -; CDR3aa: CASSLSPNGAISYEQYF; CDR3nt: TGTGCCAGCAGCTTATCTCCCAATGGGGCAATCTCCTACGAGCAGTACTTC
d_gene: TRBD1; v_gene: TRBV12-3/TRBV12-4; j_gene: TRBJ2-7; abundance: -; CDR3aa: CASSLYRDSYEQYF; CDR3nt: TGTGCCAGCAGTCTTTATAGGGACAGCTACGAGCAGTACTTC
d_gene: TRBD1; v_gene: TRBV12-3/TRBV12-4; j_gene: TRBJ1-2; abundance: -; CDR3aa: CASSFLRGRGYTF; CDR3nt: TGTGCCAGCAGTTTTTTGAGGGGGCGCGGCTACACCTTC
d_gene: TRBD2; v_gene: TRBV12-5; j_gene: TRBJ2-7; abundance: -; CDR3aa: CASGQGLAGSTYEQYF; CDR3nt: TGTGCTAGTGGCCAAGGCCTAGCGGGGTCGACCTACGAGCAGTACTTC
d_gene: -; v_gene: TRBV10-3; j_gene: TRBJ1-2; abundance: -; CDR3aa: CAISDTQGYTF; CDR3nt: TGTGCCATCAGTGATACCCAAGGCTACACCTTC
d_gene: TRBD1; v_gene: TRBV5-1; j_gene: TRBJ1-1; abundance: -; CDR3aa: CASSQGTGDLEAFF; CDR3nt: TGCGCCAGCAGCCAGGGGACAGGGGATCTTGAAGCTTTCTTT
d_gene: TRBD1; v_gene: TRBV12-3/TRBV12-4; j_gene: TRBJ2-5; abundance: many; CDR3aa: CASSLTGVGETQYF; CDR3nt: TGTGCCAGCAGTTTAACAGGGGTAGGAGAGACCCAGTACTTC
d_gene: -; v_gene: TRBV7-2; j_gene: TRBJ2-7; abundance: -; CDR3aa: CASSKTEVSEQYF; CDR3nt: TGTGCCAGCAGCAAGACCGAGGTTTCCGAGCAGTACTTC
d_gene: -; v_gene: TRBV6-2/TRBV6-3; j_gene: TRBJ2-7; abundance: -; CDR3aa: CASSDGSDYEQYF; CDR3nt: TGTGCCAGCAGTGATGGGTCAGACTACGAGCAGTACTTC
d_gene: -; v_gene: TRBV11-1; j_gene: TRBJ2-7; abundance: few; CDR3aa: CASSLDISSYEQYF; CDR3nt: TGTGCCAGCAGCTTAGACATTAGCTCCTACGAGCAGTACTTC
d_gene: -; v_gene: TRBV9; j_gene: TRBJ2-1; abundance: -; CDR3aa: CASGRPYGASYNEQFF; CDR3nt: TGTGCCAGCGGACGGCCTTATGGAGCCTCATACAATGAGCAGTTCTTC
d_gene: TRBD1; v_gene: TRBV7-8; j_gene: TRBJ1-2; abundance: few; CDR3aa: CASSLFTRGQGIVDYGYTF; CDR3nt: TGTGCCAGCAGCTTATTCACCCGGGGACAGGGGATCGTTGACTATGGCTACACCTTC
d_gene: -; v_gene: TRBV29-1; j_gene: TRBJ1-1; abundance: -; CDR3aa: CSADSRGDTEAFF; CDR3nt: TGCAGCGCAGACTCAAGAGGGGACACTGAAGCTTTCTTT
d_gene: TRBD2; v_gene: TRBV4-2; j_gene: TRBJ2-5; abundance: -; CDR3aa: CASSQDLSSGGGETQYF; CDR3nt: TGTGCCAGCAGCCAAGATCTAAGCAGCGGGGGGGGAGAGACCCAGTACTTC
d_gene: -; v_gene: TRBV7-9; j_gene: TRBJ2-5; abundance: -; CDR3aa: CASSVASRQETQYF; CDR3nt: TGTGCCAGCAGCGTAGCGTCTAGACAAGAGACCCAGTACTTC
d_gene: -; v_gene: TRBV5-1; j_gene: TRBJ2-1; abundance: -; CDR3aa: CASSSAVTTVNEQFF; CDR3nt: TGCGCCAGCAGCTCGGCGGTTACTACCGTCAATGAGCAGTTCTTC
d_gene: -; v_gene: TRBV11-2; j_gene: TRBJ2-4; abundance: -; CDR3aa: CASSLADSLSYKQYF; CDR3nt: TGTGCCAGCAGCTTAGCGGACAGCCTCTCCTACAAGCAGTACTTC
d_gene: -; v_gene: TRBV3-1; j_gene: TRBJ1-5; abundance: -; CDR3aa: CASSQGPSNQPQHF; CDR3nt: TGTGCCAGCAGCCAAGGGCCAAGCAATCAGCCCCAGCATTTT